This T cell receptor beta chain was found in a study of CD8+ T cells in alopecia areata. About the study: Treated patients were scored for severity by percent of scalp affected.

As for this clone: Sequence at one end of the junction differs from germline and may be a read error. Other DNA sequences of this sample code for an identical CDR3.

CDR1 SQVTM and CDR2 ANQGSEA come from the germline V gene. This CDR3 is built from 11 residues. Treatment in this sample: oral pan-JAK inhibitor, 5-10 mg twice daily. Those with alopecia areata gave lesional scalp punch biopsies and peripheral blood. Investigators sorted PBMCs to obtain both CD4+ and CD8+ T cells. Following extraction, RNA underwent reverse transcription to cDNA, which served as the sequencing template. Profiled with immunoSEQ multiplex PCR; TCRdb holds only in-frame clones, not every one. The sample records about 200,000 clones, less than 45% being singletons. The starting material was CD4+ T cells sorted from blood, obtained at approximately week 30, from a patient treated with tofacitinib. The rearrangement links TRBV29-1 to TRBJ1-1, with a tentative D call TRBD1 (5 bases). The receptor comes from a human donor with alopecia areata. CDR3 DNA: TGCAGCGTTGTCCCAGGGACTGAAGCTTTCTTC. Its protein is CSVVPGTEAFF.